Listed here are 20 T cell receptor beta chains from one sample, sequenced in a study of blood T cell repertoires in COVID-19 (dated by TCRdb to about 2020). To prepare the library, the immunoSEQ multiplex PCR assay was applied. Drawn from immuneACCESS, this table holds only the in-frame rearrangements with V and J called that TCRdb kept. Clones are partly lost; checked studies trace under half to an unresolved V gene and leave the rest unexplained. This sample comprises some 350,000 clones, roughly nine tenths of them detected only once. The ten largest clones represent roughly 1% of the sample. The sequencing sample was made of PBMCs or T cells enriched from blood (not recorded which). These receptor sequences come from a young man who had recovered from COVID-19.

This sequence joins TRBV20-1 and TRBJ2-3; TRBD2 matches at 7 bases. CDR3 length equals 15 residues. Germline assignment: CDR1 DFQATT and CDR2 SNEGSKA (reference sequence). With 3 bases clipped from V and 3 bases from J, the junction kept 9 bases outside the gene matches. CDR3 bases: TGCAGTGCTAGTTCGGGCGGGAGCTGGACAGATACGCAGTATTTT. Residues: CSASSGGSWTDTQYF.

The CDR3 DNA is TGTGCCAGCAGCTTAGCGCCGGGCCAGGGTGCTTCACCCCTCCACTTT. Residues: CASSLAPGQGASPLHF. The rearrangement uses TRBV7-2 and TRBJ1-6, with D possibly being TRBD1 (5 bases). Germline loops: CDR1 SGHTA, CDR2 FQGNSA. This CDR3 comprises 16 residues. V gave up 0 bases and J gave up 9 bases, with 15 bases separating them.

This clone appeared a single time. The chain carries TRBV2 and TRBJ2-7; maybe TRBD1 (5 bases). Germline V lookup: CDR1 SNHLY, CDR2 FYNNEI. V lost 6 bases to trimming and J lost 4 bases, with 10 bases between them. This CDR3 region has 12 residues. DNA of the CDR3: TGTGCCAGCAGGGGGCTGAAGTACGAGCAGTACTTC. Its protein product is CASRGLKYEQYF.

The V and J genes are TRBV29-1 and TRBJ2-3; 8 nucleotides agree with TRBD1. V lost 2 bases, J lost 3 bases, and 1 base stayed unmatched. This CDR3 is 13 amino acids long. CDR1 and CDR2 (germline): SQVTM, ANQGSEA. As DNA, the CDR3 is TGCAGCGTTGAACAGGGGGCAACAGATACGCAGTATTTT. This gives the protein CSVEQGATDTQYF.

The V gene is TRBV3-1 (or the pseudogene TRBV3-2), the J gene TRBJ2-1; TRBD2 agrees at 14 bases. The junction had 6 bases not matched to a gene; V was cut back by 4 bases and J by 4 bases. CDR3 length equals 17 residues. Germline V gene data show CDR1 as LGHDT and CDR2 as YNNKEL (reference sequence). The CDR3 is CASSRQGLAGEYNEQFF. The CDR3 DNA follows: TGTGCCAGCAGCCGTCAGGGACTAGCGGGAGAGTACAATGAGCAGTTCTTC.

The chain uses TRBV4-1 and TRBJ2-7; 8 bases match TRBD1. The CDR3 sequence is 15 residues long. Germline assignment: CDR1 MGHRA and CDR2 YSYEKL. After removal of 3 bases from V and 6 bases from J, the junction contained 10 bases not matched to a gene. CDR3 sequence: CASSQVVTGVGEQYF. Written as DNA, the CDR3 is TGCGCCAGCAGCCAGGTGGTGACAGGGGTTGGCGAGCAGTACTTC.

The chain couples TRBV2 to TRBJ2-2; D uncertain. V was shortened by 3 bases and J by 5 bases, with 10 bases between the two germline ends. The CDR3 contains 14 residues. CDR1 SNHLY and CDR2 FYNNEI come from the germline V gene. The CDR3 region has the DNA TGTGCCAGCAGTGAGTCTTCACAGACCGGGGAGCTGTTTTTT. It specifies CASSESSQTGELFF.

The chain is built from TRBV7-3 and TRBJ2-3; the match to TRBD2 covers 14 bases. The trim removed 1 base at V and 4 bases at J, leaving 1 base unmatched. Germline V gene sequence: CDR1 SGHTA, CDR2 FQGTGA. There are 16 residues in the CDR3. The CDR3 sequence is CASSLRLAGGPDTQYF. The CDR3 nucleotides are TGTGCCAGCAGCTTAAGACTAGCGGGGGGGCCAGATACGCAGTATTTT.

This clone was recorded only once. The CDR3 is CASIFSGGDTQYF. The CDR3 DNA follows: TGTGCCAGCATCTTTAGCGGGGGAGATACGCAGTATTTT. The genes are TRBV6-5 and TRBJ2-3; 9 nucleotides agree with TRBD2. CDR1 and CDR2 from the germline V gene are MNHEY and SVGAGI. With V trimmed by 7 bases and J by 5 bases, 4 bases remained unmatched. The CDR3 runs 13 residues.

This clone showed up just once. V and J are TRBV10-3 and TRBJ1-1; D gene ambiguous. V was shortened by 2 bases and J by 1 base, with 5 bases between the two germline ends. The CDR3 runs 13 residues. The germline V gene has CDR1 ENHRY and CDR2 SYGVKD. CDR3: CAISEGRNTEAFF. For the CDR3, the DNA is TGTGCCATCAGTGAGGGGAGGAACACTGAAGCTTTCTTT.

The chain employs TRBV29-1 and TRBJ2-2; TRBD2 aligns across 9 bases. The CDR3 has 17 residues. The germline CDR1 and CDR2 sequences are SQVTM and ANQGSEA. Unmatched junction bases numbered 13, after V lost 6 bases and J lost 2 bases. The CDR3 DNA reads TGCAGCGTGGGAGGGAGAAGTCTAGCGGGAAACACCGGGGAGCTGTTTTTT. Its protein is CSVGGRSLAGNTGELFF.

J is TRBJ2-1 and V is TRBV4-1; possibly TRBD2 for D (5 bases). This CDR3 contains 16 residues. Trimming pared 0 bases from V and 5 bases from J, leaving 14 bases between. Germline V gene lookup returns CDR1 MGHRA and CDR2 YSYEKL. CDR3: CASSQEERTYNNEQFF. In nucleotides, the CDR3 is TGCGCCAGCAGCCAAGAAGAGAGGACTTACAACAATGAGCAGTTCTTC.

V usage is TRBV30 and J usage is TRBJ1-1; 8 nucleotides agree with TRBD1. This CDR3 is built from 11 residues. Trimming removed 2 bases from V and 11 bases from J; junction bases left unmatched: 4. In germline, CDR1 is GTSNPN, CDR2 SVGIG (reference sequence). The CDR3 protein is CAWSTQGEAFF. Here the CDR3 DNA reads TGTGCCTGGAGTACACAGGGGGAGGCTTTCTTT.

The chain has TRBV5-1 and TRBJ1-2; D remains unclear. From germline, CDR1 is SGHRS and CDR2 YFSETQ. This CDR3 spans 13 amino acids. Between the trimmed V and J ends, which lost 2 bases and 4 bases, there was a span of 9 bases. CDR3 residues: CASSLFQAYGYTF. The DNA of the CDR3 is TGCGCCAGCAGCTTATTTCAGGCCTATGGCTACACCTTC.

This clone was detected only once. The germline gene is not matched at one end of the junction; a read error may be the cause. The CDR3 sequence is CASSSNRASHNEQFF. In nucleotides, the CDR3 is TGCGCCAGCAGCTCAAACAGGGCCTCCCACAATGAGCAGTTCTTC. This rearrangement joins TRBV4-1 to TRBJ2-1; D is perhaps TRBD1 (6 bases). This CDR3 contains 15 residues. CDR1 is MGHRA, CDR2 YSYEKL, per germline.

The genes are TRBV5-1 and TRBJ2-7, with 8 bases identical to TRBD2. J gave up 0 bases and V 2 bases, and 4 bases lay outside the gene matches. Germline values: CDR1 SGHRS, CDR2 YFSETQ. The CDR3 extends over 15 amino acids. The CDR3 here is CASSFSGSSSYEQYF. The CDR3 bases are TGCGCCAGCAGCTTCAGCGGGAGCAGCTCCTACGAGCAGTACTTC.

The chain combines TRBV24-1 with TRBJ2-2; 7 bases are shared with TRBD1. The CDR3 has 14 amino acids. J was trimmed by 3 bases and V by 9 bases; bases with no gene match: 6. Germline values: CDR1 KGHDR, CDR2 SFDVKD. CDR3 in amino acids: CATPDRVDTGELFF. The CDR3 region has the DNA TGTGCCACCCCTGACAGGGTGGACACCGGGGAGCTGTTTTTT.

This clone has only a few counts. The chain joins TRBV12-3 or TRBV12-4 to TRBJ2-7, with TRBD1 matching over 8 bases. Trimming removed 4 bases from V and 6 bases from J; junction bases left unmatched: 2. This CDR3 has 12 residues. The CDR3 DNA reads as TGTGCCAGCAGTTCCACAGGGGGCGAGCAGTACTTC. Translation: CASSSTGGEQYF.

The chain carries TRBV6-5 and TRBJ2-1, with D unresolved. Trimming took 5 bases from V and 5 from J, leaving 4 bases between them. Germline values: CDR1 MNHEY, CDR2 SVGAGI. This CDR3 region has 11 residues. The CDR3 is CASSLNNEQFF. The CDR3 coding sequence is TGTGCCAGCAGTCTAAACAATGAGCAGTTCTTC.

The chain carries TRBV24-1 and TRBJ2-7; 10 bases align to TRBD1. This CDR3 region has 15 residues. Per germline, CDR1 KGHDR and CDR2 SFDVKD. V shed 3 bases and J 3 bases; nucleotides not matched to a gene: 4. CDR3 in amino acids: CATSDPGQGHYEQYF. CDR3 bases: TGTGCCACCAGTGATCCGGGACAGGGGCACTACGAGCAGTACTTC.